This T cell receptor (beta chain) was obtained from a study of early T cells in non-severe SARS-CoV-2 infection (dated by TCRdb to about 2021). Study-wide context: Because TCR sequencing was done on bulk RNA from unsorted whole blood, the alpha and beta chains could not be paired. General findings and caveats noted by the study authors: VDJdb matching was skewed toward anti-spike CD8 responses and likely underestimated virus-specific expansions, missing private and CD4 specificities.

From a lookup of the germline V gene, CDR1 and CDR2 are SNHLY and FYNNEI. The germline ends are 11 bases apart after V is trimmed by 6 bases and J by 0 bases. The CDR3 contains 14 residues, cysteine and phenylalanine counted. Only the CDR3 DNA is retained, 42 bases long and in frame from the first base. Receptors were amplified or captured by 5' RACE. The instrument was a NextSeq 500. The TCR library protocol attached unique molecular identifiers to individual cDNA molecules to correct for sequencing error and PCR bias. Both TCR alpha and beta chains were sequenced, and tight co-correlation was observed between alpha and beta sequence abundances in each sample. On the authors' methods: Decombinator V4 was used to annotate the V gene, J gene and CDR3 of the TCR sequences. TCRs were defined as expanded if a significant change between any two time points was detected under a Poisson model with p below 0.0001. Abundances of TCRs were expressed as counts per million after normalisation to the total number of TCRs sequenced in each sample. MAIT TCRs were defined by TRAV1-2 paired with TRAJ12, TRAJ20 or TRAJ33, and iNKT TCRs by TRAV10 paired with TRAJ18. VDJdb, accessed 1 November 2021, was searched for CMV, EBV and SARS-CoV-2 annotated TCRs, excluding TCRs annotated for multiple antigens. TCRdb reprocessing: public reads trimmed at Q25 with fastp, clones called with MiXCR, in-frame beta chains kept. Entries that share a CDR3 protein sequence are merged under the most common genes and DNA. What appears here as the V and J calls and clone size reflects TCRdb's work, not the paper's. The sample table records around 76,000 distinct CDR3 sequences; approximately 10% of these occur just once. The top ten hold about 4.8% of the sample.

The study was a case-control design nested within a healthcare worker cohort in London, UK, with weekly nasopharyngeal swab PCR tests and blood sampling. Healthcare workers were enrolled in the week of the UK lockdown, from 23 to 31 March 2020, and were followed every week for up to roughly 16 weeks. This clonotype was detected a few times. Its antigen remains unidentified. Qualities for individual bases were not recorded, and no much larger clone is one base off. In this chain, TRBV2 is recombined with TRBJ1-1, and TRBD1 may be the D gene, going by 5 matching bases. Specimen: whole blood. The source is an adult who was a healthcare worker with PCR-confirmed SARS-CoV-2 infection or an uninfected control (not recorded which). CDR3 protein: CASSPGPMNTEAFF. The DNA is TGTGCCAGCAGCCCGGGACCCATGAACACTGAAGCTTTCTTT.